The 29 T cell receptor beta chains presented below share a single source sample, sequenced in a study of control samples from healthy donors and cancer patients. Sequencing used immunoSEQ multiplex PCR; TCRdb keeps in-frame clones, though not all of them. The sample includes about 170,000 clones, about 93% of them seen just once. Sequenced: blood. These receptor sequences come from a woman aged 55-69 years in good health.

V usage is TRBV2 and J usage is TRBJ1-5, with D hard to call. The germline V and J ends were trimmed by 4 bases and 6 bases, with 10 bases remaining between them. Germline V gives CDR1 SNHLY, CDR2 FYNNEI. The CDR3 is 13 residues long. The CDR3 protein is CASSGEGGQPQHF. The CDR3 DNA sequence: TGTGCCAGCAGTGGAGAGGGCGGTCAGCCCCAGCATTTT.

The chain joins TRBV30 to TRBJ2-3, with D perhaps being TRBD1 or TRBD2 (6 bases each). Looked up from germline, CDR1 is GTSNPN and CDR2 is SVGIG (reference sequence). V dropped 4 bases and J dropped 6 bases, with 11 bases sitting between them. The CDR3 loop spans 12 amino acids. CDR3 sequence reads: CAWTDGGDTQYF. CDR3 coding DNA: TGTGCCTGGACAGACGGGGGCGATACGCAGTATTTT.

This sequence joins TRBV21-1 and TRBJ2-4; the D call TRBD2 from the table was never checked on the DNA. TRBV21-1 is a documented pseudogene. The CDR3 spans 21 residues. The CDR3 is CASSKGHIPSGGVEAKNIQYF. The CDR3 coding sequence is TGTGCCAGCAGCAAAGGCCATATCCCTAGCGGGGGGGTGGAAGCCAAAAACATTCAGTACTTC.

This chain links TRBV18 with TRBJ1-1; D gene unclear. There are 14 residues in the CDR3. Germline V gene sequence: CDR1 KGHSH, CDR2 LQKENI. Trimming removed 3 bases from V and 0 bases from J, with 8 bases in between. CDR3 DNA: TGTGCCAGCTCACCCCAAGATCTGAACACTGAAGCTTTCTTT. Translated, it gives CASSPQDLNTEAFF.

The chain links TRBV7-2 to TRBJ1-1; TRBD1 matches 8 bases. This CDR3 contains 15 residues. The germline CDR1 and CDR2 sequences are SGHTA and FQGNSA. V shed 5 bases and J 1 base; nucleotides not matched to a gene: 6. DNA for the CDR3: TGTGCCAGCAGCCTTACCGGGACAGGGAACACTGAAGCTTTCTTT. Protein: CASSLTGTGNTEAFF.

The V gene is TRBV6-2 or TRBV6-3, the J gene TRBJ2-1; D is unclear. The germline CDR1 and CDR2 sequences are MNHEY and SVGEGT. Trimming removed 6 bases at V and 0 bases at J, with 9 bases between. The CDR3 is 14 amino acids. CDR3 DNA sequence: TGTGCCAGCAGCGTCCACGGCTCCTACAATGAGCAGTTCTTC. It yields the protein CASSVHGSYNEQFF.

The table lists this clone with a few counts. The V and J genes are TRBV7-2 and TRBJ2-2; tentatively, D is TRBD1 (7 bases). V lost 5 bases and J lost 2, with 15 bases in between. The CDR3 spans 16 residues. Germline V gene lookup returns CDR1 SGHTA and CDR2 FQGNSA. CDR3 bases: TGTGCCAGCAGCCCTCAGGGGGGCGGAAACACCGGGGAGCTGTTTTTT. Encoded protein: CASSPQGGGNTGELFF.

This sequence joins TRBV6-4 and TRBJ1-6; D is unresolved. Trimming took 7 bases from V and 1 from J, leaving 17 bases between them. The CDR3 consists of 17 residues. Germline V gene lookup returns CDR1 MRHNA and CDR2 SNTAGT. The CDR3 coding sequence is TGTGCCAGCACGGGCCTGACCCTCGGATCCTATAATTCACCCCTCCACTTT. Its protein product is CASTGLTLGSYNSPLHF.

The chain has TRBV18 and TRBJ1-1; D is ambiguous. The germline V gene encodes CDR1 KGHSH and CDR2 LQKENI. Trimming cost V 0 bases and J 3 bases, with 11 bases left between them. This CDR3 has 15 residues. Here the CDR3 DNA reads TGTGCCAGCTCACCACCCTGGACCGGTGACACTGAAGCTTTCTTT. Amino acid sequence: CASSPPWTGDTEAFF.

This chain connects TRBV18 to TRBJ2-2, with no clear D. The CDR3 runs 13 residues. The germline V gene has CDR1 KGHSH and CDR2 LQKENI. Trimming cost V 1 base and J 3 bases, with 3 bases left between them. The CDR3 DNA is TGTGCCAGCTCACCACGGGACACCGGGGAGCTGTTTTTT. Protein: CASSPRDTGELFF.

The rearrangement joins TRBV6-5 to TRBJ1-4, with 8 bases that match TRBD1. This CDR3 is built from 14 residues. The germline V gene encodes CDR1 MNHEY and CDR2 SVGAGI. The V segment lost 6 bases and the J segment 8 bases; nucleotides outside the gene matches: 8. CDR3 residues: CASSYDRGREKLFF. The CDR3 bases are TGTGCCAGCAGCTACGACAGGGGAAGAGAAAAACTGTTTTTT.

This chain connects TRBV12-3 or TRBV12-4 to TRBJ2-5, with D possibly TRBD2 on 6 matching bases. The CDR3 totals 12 residues. The ends were cut back, 4 bases at V and 7 bases at J, with 10 bases in the middle. This CDR3 reads CASSSVRGTQYF. In nucleotides, the CDR3 is TGTGCCAGCAGTTCGGTGCGGGGGACCCAGTACTTC.

The chain couples TRBV19 to TRBJ2-7, with 8 bases lining up with TRBD1. V lost 7 bases and J lost 1; bases outside the gene matches: 6. This CDR3 region has 14 residues. Germline CDR1 reads LNHDA; CDR2 reads SQIVND (reference sequence). DNA for the CDR3: TGTGCCAGTAACAACGGACAGGGTTCCTACGAGCAGTACTTC. Protein: CASNNGQGSYEQYF.

J is TRBJ1-1 and V is TRBV4-2; 8 nucleotides match TRBD1. The CDR3 loop spans 15 amino acids. In germline, CDR1 is LGHNA, CDR2 YNFKEQ. Trimming at V came to 0 bases and at J to 4 bases, leaving 4 bases not matched to a gene. CDR3 sequence reads: CASSQDRGLGTEAFF. As DNA, the CDR3 is TGTGCCAGCAGCCAAGACAGGGGGCTGGGCACTGAAGCTTTCTTT.

The rearrangement links TRBV18 to TRBJ1-6; D may be TRBD1 (5 bases). Germline loops: CDR1 KGHSH, CDR2 LQKENI. This CDR3 comprises 20 residues. V shed 2 bases and J shed 0 bases, with 20 bases lying between them. The CDR3, as DNA: TGTGCCAGCTCACCATGGGTTATTGGGACTTCAAGCTCCTATAATTCACCCCTCCACTTT. It is translated as CASSPWVIGTSSSYNSPLHF.

The J gene is TRBJ1-5, the V gene TRBV7-2; D is unclear. V lost 5 bases, J lost 6 bases, and 11 bases lay in between. Germline values: CDR1 SGHTA, CDR2 FQGNSA. The CDR3 sequence is 13 residues long. This CDR3 is CASSPEGGQPQHF. CDR3 nucleotides: TGTGCCAGCAGCCCGGAAGGTGGTCAGCCCCAGCATTTT.

The chain is built from TRBV19 and TRBJ1-5; perhaps TRBD1 as D (6 bases). Trimming removed 5 bases from V and 0 bases from J, with 17 bases in between. The CDR3 spans 17 residues. Germline loops: CDR1 LNHDA, CDR2 SQIVND (reference sequence). In DNA form, the CDR3 reads TGTGCCAGTAGTCTATCAGGGGTCGGGGATAGCAATCAGCCCCAGCATTTT. Its protein is CASSLSGVGDSNQPQHF. The full variable domain, its missing parts supplied by reference TRBV19 and TRBJ1-5, is DGGITQSPKYLFRKEGQNVTLSCEQNLNHDAMYWYRQDPGQGLRLIYYSQIVNDFQKGDIAEGYSVSREKKESFPLTVTSAQKNPTAFYLCASSLSGVGDSNQPQHFGDGTRLSIL.

This chain joins TRBV29-1 and TRBJ1-1; 7 bases are a match to TRBD1. Germline assignment: CDR1 SQVTM and CDR2 ANQGSEA. Trimming cost V 0 bases and J 5 bases; bases outside gene matches: 15. CDR3 size: 17 residues. CDR3 protein: CSVEDKNLDRVRTEAFF. As DNA, the CDR3 is TGCAGCGTTGAAGATAAAAACCTTGACAGGGTGAGAACTGAAGCTTTCTTT.

This clone was detected only once. The chain joins TRBV7-3 to TRBJ2-7, with D possibly matching TRBD1 (6 bases). CDR1 SGHTA and CDR2 FQGTGA come from the germline V gene. This CDR3 has 15 amino acids. V shed 2 bases and J shed 3 bases, with 14 bases lying between them. The CDR3 DNA is TGTGCCAGCAGCTTATCAGGGGCATATCTCTACGAGCAGTACTTC. Amino acids: CASSLSGAYLYEQYF.

The genes are TRBV10-1 and TRBJ1-2, with D possibly matching TRBD1 (5 bases). Trimming removed 6 bases from V and 3 bases from J, with 14 bases in between. Germline lookup yields CDR1 WNHNN and CDR2 SYGVQD (reference sequence). The CDR3 sequence is 14 residues long. CDR3 in DNA: TGCGCCAGCAGCTCCTCCTTGGGGGACTATGGCTACACCTTC. It codes for CASSSSLGDYGYTF.

The rearrangement uses TRBV2 and TRBJ1-1; D not resolved. In germline, CDR1 is SNHLY, CDR2 FYNNEI. The V and J ends lost 6 bases and 5 bases respectively, with 16 bases between them. The CDR3 length is 14 residues. The DNA of the CDR3 is TGTGCCAGCAGCCAATCGTCGGTATGGACTGAAGCTTTCTTT. This codes for CASSQSSVWTEAFF.

This clone appeared once. The V gene is TRBV7-2, the J gene TRBJ1-3; D is undetermined. There are 16 residues in the CDR3. V dropped 0 bases and J dropped 0 bases, with 9 bases sitting between them. Looked up from germline, CDR1 is SGHTA and CDR2 is FQGNSA. The CDR3 region is CASSLAPGLSGNTIYF. The CDR3 nucleotides are TGTGCCAGCAGCTTAGCCCCGGGCCTCTCTGGAAACACCATATATTTT. The full variable domain, completed using reference TRBV7-2 and TRBJ1-3, is GAGVSQSPSNKVTEKGKDVELRCDPISGHTALYWYRQSLGQGLEFLIYFQGNSAPDKSGLPSDRFSAERTGGSVSTLTIQRTQQEDSAVYLCASSLAPGLSGNTIYFGEGSWLTVV.

This chain links TRBV7-2 with TRBJ2-7, with TRBD1 identical over 9 bases. Germline V lookup: CDR1 SGHTA, CDR2 FQGNSA. V lost 5 bases to trimming and J lost 4 bases; unmatched junction nucleotides: 3. The CDR3 runs to 13 residues. The CDR3: CASSMTGGYEQYF. In DNA, the CDR3 is TGTGCCAGCAGCATGACAGGGGGTTACGAGCAGTACTTC.

The chain combines TRBV21-1 with TRBJ1-5; the table's TRBD1 call for D was not verified on the DNA. TRBV21-1 is deemed a pseudogene. The CDR3 consists of 17 residues. CDR3 sequence (DNA): TGTGCCAGCAGCAAAGAGGACAGGGATTATAGCAATCAGCCCCAGCATTTT. Residues: CASSKEDRDYSNQPQHF.

The chain joins TRBV5-4 to TRBJ2-2; 10 nucleotides line up with TRBD1. V shed 3 bases, J shed 5 bases, and the junction held 10 bases outside the gene matches. There are 17 residues in the CDR3. Germline CDR1 SGHNT, CDR2 YYREEE (reference sequence). The CDR3 coding sequence is TGTGCCAGCAGCTCCCCGTTGGGACAGGGGTGGACCGGGGAGCTGTTTTTT. It translates to CASSSPLGQGWTGELFF.

The V call is TRBV19, the J call TRBJ2-5, with D uncertain. The germline V gene has CDR1 LNHDA and CDR2 SQIVND (reference sequence). Trimming took 5 bases from V and 4 from J, leaving 14 bases between them. The CDR3 is made up of 14 amino acids. The chain's CDR3 is CASSYSGEAETQYF. The DNA for the CDR3 is TGTGCCAGTAGTTATTCGGGTGAGGCAGAGACCCAGTACTTC.

The chain is built from TRBV6-2 or TRBV6-3 and TRBJ1-1; TRBD1 might be the D (5 bases). Germline assignment: CDR1 MNHEY and CDR2 SVGEGT. The CDR3 spans 15 residues. Trimming stripped 3 bases from V and 4 bases from J, with 15 bases between. The CDR3, as DNA: TGTGCCAGCAGTTATCAGGGAAGTTGGGGCACTGAAGCTTTCTTT. Translated, it gives CASSYQGSWGTEAFF.

The J gene is TRBJ1-5, the V gene TRBV19; a weak D match, TRBD1 (5 bases). V was trimmed by 6 bases and J by 2 bases, leaving 11 bases between them. CDR1 and CDR2 from the germline V gene are LNHDA and SQIVND (reference sequence). The CDR3 length is 14 residues. CDR3 in DNA: TGTGCCAGTAGCCCCGTGGGGGGCAATCAGCCCCAGCATTTT. Encoded protein: CASSPVGGNQPQHF. The full variable domain, completed using reference TRBV19 and TRBJ1-5, is DGGITQSPKYLFRKEGQNVTLSCEQNLNHDAMYWYRQDPGQGLRLIYYSQIVNDFQKGDIAEGYSVSREKKESFPLTVTSAQKNPTAFYLCASSPVGGNQPQHFGDGTRLSIL.

With regard to this clone: Mismatch with germline at one junction end may stem from a read error. This chain uses TRBV6-2 or TRBV6-3 with TRBJ1-3; weak D call: TRBD1 (6 bases). CDR3 length: 14 residues. CDR1 and CDR2 (germline): MNHEY, SVGEGT. For the CDR3, the DNA is TGTGCCAGCAGGCCTTTGGGACACCAGGATGGGGGCCATTTT. This codes for CASRPLGHQDGGHF.